The 31 T cell receptor beta chains given below trace back to one sample, sequenced in a study of cytotoxic CD8 clonotypes in ibrutinib-treated CLL (dated by TCRdb to the early 2020s). Receptor libraries were prepared by the immunoSEQ multiplex PCR assay. TCRdb holds this immuneACCESS table with in-frame rearrangements only. Some clones are missing; in checked studies, unresolved V genes explain under half, and the rest has no known cause. A total of about 84,000 clones appear in this sample, just over 85% of them only once. The top ten constitute about 5.8% of the sample. Source: PBMCs, taken before ibrutinib treatment. The receptors were sampled from a human donor with chronic lymphocytic leukemia.

This clone has a single count. The chain uses TRBV7-2 and TRBJ2-5; 13 bases are a match to TRBD2. CDR1 and CDR2 from the germline V gene are SGHTA and FQGNSA. J lost 5 bases, V lost 5 bases, and 14 bases had no gene match. This CDR3 spans 18 amino acids. The CDR3 loop is CASSRRGGTSGIEETQYF. Here the CDR3 DNA reads TGTGCCAGCAGCCGGAGGGGGGGGACTAGCGGGATAGAGGAGACCCAGTACTTC.

The chain carries TRBV5-1 and TRBJ1-1; 7 nucleotides agree with TRBD1. The germline V gene encodes CDR1 SGHRS and CDR2 YFSETQ. V gave up 1 base and J gave up 6 bases; unmatched junction bases: 3. The CDR3 has 13 amino acids. CDR3 loop: CASSLLRGPEAFF. The CDR3 DNA is TGCGCCAGCAGCTTGTTGAGGGGGCCTGAAGCTTTCTTT. Variable domain in full (rest from reference TRBV5-1 and TRBJ1-1): KAGVTQTPRYLIKTRGQQVTLSCSPISGHRSVSWYQQTPGQGLQFLFEYFSETQRNKGNFPGRFSGRQFSNSRSEMNVSTLELGDSALYLCASSLLRGPEAFFGQGTRLTVV.

The rearrangement uses TRBV28 and TRBJ2-7, with D tentatively TRBD1 or TRBD2 (5 bases each). V lost 8 bases to trimming and J lost 1 base, with 21 bases between them. CDR1 MDHEN and CDR2 SYDVKM come from the germline V gene. The CDR3 extends over 16 amino acids. The CDR3 loop reads CASEGVGDGPSYEQYF. Here the CDR3 DNA reads TGTGCCAGCGAAGGAGTCGGGGACGGACCTTCCTACGAGCAGTACTTC.

The chain has TRBV5-1 and TRBJ1-4; tentative D call: TRBD1 (5 bases). The length of the CDR3 is 15 residues. V shed 0 bases and J shed 4 bases, with 10 bases lying between them. Germline loops: CDR1 SGHRS, CDR2 YFSETQ. CDR3: CASSLDDSRNEKLFF. The CDR3 nucleotides are TGCGCCAGCAGCTTGGACGACAGCCGTAATGAAAAACTGTTTTTT.

The chain uses TRBV19 and TRBJ2-7; tentative D call: TRBD1 (5 bases). This CDR3 contains 14 residues. Germline CDR1 is LNHDA and CDR2 is SQIVND (reference sequence). Trimming pared 4 bases from V and 7 bases from J, leaving 17 bases between. The CDR3 nucleotides are TGTGCCAGTAGTACATATCAGGGATCGGAGGAGCAGTACTTC. Protein sequence: CASSTYQGSEEQYF.

The count of this clone is one. The CDR3 loop reads CASSSRAGVDTEAFF. The CDR3 region has the DNA TGTGCCAGCAGCTCAAGAGCAGGGGTCGACACTGAAGCTTTCTTT. The rearrangement uses TRBV11-1 and TRBJ1-1; D perhaps matches TRBD1 (6 bases). V lost 4 bases and J lost 3, with 15 bases in between. The CDR3 has 15 amino acids. Per germline, CDR1 SGHAT and CDR2 FQDESV (reference sequence).

This sequence joins TRBV5-1 and TRBJ2-2; TRBD1 matches at 9 bases. Germline CDR1 and CDR2: SGHRS and YFSETQ. The CDR3 has 15 residues. The V gene end was trimmed by 1 base and the J gene end by 8 bases; junction bases not matched to a gene: 6. The CDR3 spells CASSLRTGEGGELFF. The CDR3, as DNA: TGCGCCAGCAGCTTGAGGACAGGGGAAGGAGGGGAGCTGTTTTTT.

CDR3 in DNA: TGTGCCAGCAGTCCGGGACAGGGAGATGGCTACACCTTC. This gives the protein CASSPGQGDGYTF. The V call is TRBV27, the J call TRBJ1-2, with TRBD1 identical over 9 bases. This CDR3 is built from 13 residues. Germline trimming cut 5 bases from V and 6 bases from J; bases unmatched to any gene: 4. CDR1 is MNHEY, CDR2 SMNVEV, per germline (reference sequence).

The chain carries TRBV5-1 and TRBJ1-1, with unresolved D. The germline CDR1 and CDR2 sequences are SGHRS and YFSETQ. V was clipped by 0 bases and J by 1 base, with 7 bases between them. The CDR3 is 14 amino acids. The CDR3 loop reads CASSLVTENTEAFF. DNA for the CDR3: TGCGCCAGCAGCTTGGTTACTGAGAACACTGAAGCTTTCTTT.

The chain links TRBV6-1 to TRBJ1-4; no definite D call. The CDR3 length is 14 residues. Trimming removed 1 base from V and 8 bases from J, with 11 bases in between. Germline values: CDR1 MNHNS, CDR2 SASEGT. CDR3 nucleotides: TGTGCCAGCAGTGAAGGACGGCCCATGGAAAAACTGTTTTTT. It specifies CASSEGRPMEKLFF.

This clone appeared once. The CDR3 sequence: CASSVATGIGEKLFF. CDR3 nucleotides: TGTGCCAGCAGCGTAGCTACGGGGATTGGTGAAAAACTGTTTTTT. The genes are TRBV9 and TRBJ1-4; D unresolved. Trimming left V 0 bases short and J 7 bases short, with 13 bases between. The CDR3 consists of 15 residues. The germline V gene encodes CDR1 SGDLS and CDR2 YYNGEE.

The CDR3 sequence is CASSVPGTEDSYEQYF. The CDR3, as DNA: TGTGCCAGCAGTGTCCCAGGGACTGAAGACTCCTACGAGCAGTACTTC. The chain recombines TRBV28 with TRBJ2-7, with D possibly TRBD2 on 6 matching bases. The germline V gene has CDR1 MDHEN and CDR2 SYDVKM. The V end was cut by 5 bases, the J end by 0 bases, with 17 bases between. CDR3 length: 16 amino acids.

The CDR3 loop reads CASSLAPGINEKLFF. Written as DNA, the CDR3 is TGTGCCAGCAGTTTAGCTCCGGGGATTAATGAAAAACTGTTTTTT. The chain joins TRBV27 to TRBJ1-4; no clear D gene. The germline CDR1 and CDR2 sequences are MNHEY and SMNVEV (reference sequence). V was pared by 2 bases and J by 4 bases, with 11 bases between. The CDR3 totals 15 residues.

The chain has TRBV4-1 and TRBJ2-3; 8 nucleotides align to TRBD2. This CDR3 contains 16 residues. Per the germline V gene, CDR1 is MGHRA and CDR2 is YSYEKL. Trimming took 2 bases from V and 5 from J; bases not matched to a gene: 9. CDR3 region: CASSQLSGRSGDTQYF. CDR3 in DNA: TGCGCCAGCAGCCAACTAAGCGGGAGATCCGGAGATACGCAGTATTTT.

The chain is built from TRBV6-1 and TRBJ2-2; no reliable D call. The V and J ends lost 6 bases and 8 bases respectively, with 7 bases between them. This CDR3 region has 11 residues. Germline CDR1 reads MNHNS; CDR2 reads SASEGT. The CDR3 loop is CASSRVGELFF. For the CDR3, the DNA is TGTGCCAGCAGCCGGGTGGGGGAGCTGTTTTTT.

In this sample, this clone turned up once. This chain uses TRBV21-1 with TRBJ2-7; the D call of TRBD2 is as the table states it, not checked on the DNA. TRBV21-1 is a pseudogene. This CDR3 contains 17 residues. CDR3 coding DNA: TGTGCCAGCAGCGAAAGTCGGTCTGCCGGGAGGGCCCACGAGCAGTACTTC. This sequence encodes CASSESRSAGRAHEQYF.

This clone appeared once. V usage is TRBV7-2 and J usage is TRBJ2-1; TRBD2 aligns across 11 bases. Trimming took 3 bases from V and 7 from J; bases not matched to a gene: 11. The V gene's germline CDR1 is SGHTA and CDR2 FQGNSA. This CDR3 is built from 17 residues. The CDR3 is CASSFPNRLAGRNEQFF. The CDR3 DNA reads TGTGCCAGCAGCTTCCCCAACAGACTAGCGGGACGTAATGAGCAGTTCTTC. The full variable domain, with the rest looked up from reference TRBV7-2 and TRBJ2-1, is GAGVSQSPSNKVTEKGKDVELRCDPISGHTALYWYRQSLGQGLEFLIYFQGNSAPDKSGLPSDRFSAERTGGSVSTLTIQRTQQEDSAVYLCASSFPNRLAGRNEQFFGPGTRLTVL.

This clone was counted a single time. V gene TRBV2 combines with J gene TRBJ1-1; tentatively, D is TRBD1 (6 bases). This CDR3 is 17 amino acids long. Germline CDR1 reads SNHLY; CDR2 reads FYNNEI. V dropped 6 bases and J dropped 3 bases, with 23 bases sitting between them. The CDR3 protein is CASSEGHMDRWDTEAFF. As DNA, the CDR3 is TGTGCCAGCAGCGAGGGACATATGGACAGATGGGACACTGAAGCTTTCTTT.

This clone has a single count. The chain links TRBV29-1 to TRBJ2-1; D is possibly TRBD1 (6 bases). The CDR3 consists of 16 residues. The V end lost 3 bases, the J end lost 5 bases, and 20 bases lay between the germline ends. CDR1 and CDR2 from the germline V gene are SQVTM and ANQGSEA. The CDR3 nucleotides read TGCAGCGTTGATGACAGGAATGTGCAGTGGGACAATGAGCAGTTCTTC. It encodes CSVDDRNVQWDNEQFF.

This clone was found a few times. V usage is TRBV10-3 and J usage is TRBJ1-5, with a tentative D call TRBD1 (6 bases). The germline V gene encodes CDR1 ENHRY and CDR2 SYGVKD. Trimming cost V 10 bases and J 2 bases, with 12 bases left between them. CDR3 length: 13 amino acids. CDR3 region: CATWTAGNQPQHF. CDR3 sequence (DNA): TGTGCCACCTGGACAGCTGGCAATCAGCCCCAGCATTTT.

The chain employs TRBV6-5 and TRBJ1-1, with D uncertain. Between the trimmed V and J ends, which lost 5 bases and 1 base, there was a span of 14 bases. Germline V CDR1 and CDR2: MNHEY, SVGAGI. The CDR3 runs to 15 residues. The CDR3 spells CASSPKTTPNTEAFF. In nucleotides, the CDR3 is TGTGCCAGCAGTCCAAAAACGACACCGAACACTGAAGCTTTCTTT.

The V gene is TRBV4-1, the J gene TRBJ2-5; TRBD2 matches at 14 bases. CDR1 is MGHRA and CDR2 is YSYEKL in the germline V gene. This CDR3 region has 18 residues. The V and J ends lost 4 bases and 2 bases, in that order; junction bases with no gene match: 9. The CDR3 DNA reads as TGCGCCAGCAGCCGCCGACTAGCGGGAGGGCCTGGGCAAGAGACCCAGTACTTC. This encodes CASSRRLAGGPGQETQYF.

The chain carries TRBV11-2 and TRBJ2-1; D is ambiguous. Germline V lookup: CDR1 SGHAT, CDR2 FQNNGV. The CDR3 spans 12 residues. The V gene lost 2 bases and the J gene lost 6 bases, with 5 bases spanning the gap. CDR3 nucleotides: TGTGCCAGCAGCTTATTTTTCAATGAGCAGTTCTTC. Its translation: CASSLFFNEQFF.

This rearrangement joins TRBV5-1 to TRBJ1-1, with D perhaps TRBD1 (5 bases). This CDR3 is 14 amino acids long. Germline V CDR1 and CDR2: SGHRS, YFSETQ. V lost 4 bases and J lost 0, with 10 bases in between. This CDR3 reads CASSKQGMNTEAFF. CDR3 nucleotide sequence: TGCGCCAGCAGCAAGCAGGGTATGAACACTGAAGCTTTCTTT.

The rearrangement uses TRBV29-1 and TRBJ2-3; tentative D call: TRBD2 (5 bases). The CDR3 is 12 residues long. Trimming took off 5 bases at V and 3 bases at J, with 9 bases between the two ends. CDR1 is SQVTM and CDR2 is ANQGSEA in the germline V gene. As DNA, the CDR3 is TGCAGCGTTTGGACTCAGACAGATACGCAGTATTTT. It encodes CSVWTQTDTQYF.

This chain connects TRBV5-4 to TRBJ2-3; 12 positions match TRBD2. Germline V gives CDR1 SGHNT, CDR2 YYREEE (reference sequence). After removal of 3 bases from V and 2 bases from J, the junction contained 4 bases not matched to a gene. The CDR3 is made up of 16 amino acids. CDR3 loop: CASSSGLAGFTDTQYF. CDR3 sequence (DNA): TGTGCCAGCAGCTCAGGACTAGCGGGATTCACAGATACGCAGTATTTT.

This chain uses TRBV4-2 with TRBJ2-7, with D possibly matching TRBD2 (6 bases). This CDR3 comprises 14 residues. Looked up from germline, CDR1 is LGHNA and CDR2 is YNFKEQ. V lost 3 bases, J lost 6 bases, and 15 bases lay in between. This CDR3 is CASSHNAGSGEQYF. Written as DNA, the CDR3 is TGTGCCAGCAGCCACAACGCGGGGTCGGGCGAGCAGTACTTC.

This clone was seen once. This chain connects TRBV5-1 to TRBJ2-4; 14 nucleotides agree with TRBD2. This CDR3 has 18 residues. Germline V gives CDR1 SGHRS, CDR2 YFSETQ. V was pared by 3 bases and J by 3 bases, with 8 bases of the junction left unmatched. This CDR3 is CASSSGTSGRWDKNIQYF. The DNA for the CDR3 is TGCGCCAGCAGCTCTGGGACTAGCGGGAGATGGGACAAAAACATTCAGTACTTC.

This clone has more than one count but fewer than ten. This sequence joins TRBV6-5 and TRBJ2-1; TRBD1 matches at 8 bases. Germline lookup yields CDR1 MNHEY and CDR2 SVGAGI. Losses at the gene ends were 5 bases for V and 3 bases for J; bases not matched to a gene: 6. The CDR3 is 15 amino acids. This CDR3 is CASSIGQGNYNEQFF. CDR3 nucleotides: TGTGCCAGCAGTATCGGACAGGGAAACTACAATGAGCAGTTCTTC.

The rearrangement links TRBV18 to TRBJ2-3, with 7 positions matching TRBD1. The germline CDR1 and CDR2 sequences are KGHSH and LQKENI. The ends lost 0 bases at V and 1 base at J; junction bases unmatched: 1. This CDR3 has 15 amino acids. This CDR3 reads CASSPPTGRTDTQYF. CDR3 bases: TGTGCCAGCTCACCACCGACAGGGCGCACAGATACGCAGTATTTT.

The chain employs TRBV19 and TRBJ2-5; 8 bases map to TRBD2. V lost 5 bases to trimming and J lost 2 bases; unmatched junction nucleotides: 13. Germline-derived CDR1 and CDR2 are LNHDA and SQIVND (reference sequence). The CDR3 is made up of 17 amino acids. CDR3 region: CASSPQRPGGKQETQYF. CDR3 DNA: TGTGCCAGTAGTCCCCAAAGGCCGGGGGGGAAACAAGAGACCCAGTACTTC.